The 11 T cell receptor beta chains below all came from one sample that was sequenced in a study of identical twins. TCRdb called the 5' RACE reads again in MiXCR, with one record for every CDR3 protein. The data hold 1.5 million to 2 million distinct CDR3 sequences, with about 30% observed a single time. The sample taken for sequencing was cord blood. These receptors originate from a newborn girl in good health.

This clonotype was seen repeatedly, ten times or more. The genes are TRBV28 and TRBJ2-4; TRBD2 might be the D (6 bases). The CDR3 runs 14 residues. CDR1 is MDHEN, CDR2 SYDVKM, per germline. V lost 8 bases and J lost 0, with 11 bases in between. The CDR3 loop is CASRGWRAKNIQYF. The CDR3 bases are TGTGCCAGCCGGGGGTGGCGAGCCAAAAACATTCAGTACTTC.

This clonotype was recorded a few times. The gene calls are TRBV20-1 and TRBJ2-4; D perhaps matches TRBD2 (6 bases). The J call could be wrong; TRBJ2-5 is a better fit for the DNA end. The CDR3 covers 12 residues. Germline CDR1 DFQATT, CDR2 SNEGSKA (reference sequence). The CDR3 loop reads CSAETRWETQYF. The CDR3 DNA is TGCAGTGCTGAGACTAGATGGGAGACCCAGTACTTC.

This clonotype occurred a few times. The rearrangement links TRBV29-1 to TRBJ2-1; 7 nucleotides line up with TRBD1. Germline V lookup: CDR1 SQVTM, CDR2 ANQGSEA. J gave up 1 base and V 6 bases, and 12 bases lay outside the gene matches. This CDR3 has 16 residues. The CDR3 region is CSVDRVETLSYNEQFF. CDR3 coding DNA: TGCAGCGTCGACAGGGTTGAGACTCTTTCCTACAATGAGCAGTTCTTC.

The rearrangement uses TRBV5-6 and TRBJ2-7; 14 nucleotides align to TRBD2. Germline V gene sequence: CDR1 SGHDT, CDR2 YYEEEE. CDR3 length: 18 amino acids. V lost 4 bases and J lost 7; bases outside the gene matches: 16. In DNA, the CDR3 is TGTGCCAGCAGCCCAGCGGAAGGACTAGCGGGGGGATACAATGAGCAGTACTTC. It encodes CASSPAEGLAGGYNEQYF.

As regards this clonotype: A much more abundant neighbour one base away suggests this may be a read error. J is TRBJ2-1 and V is TRBV29-1; D assignment may be TRBD1 or TRBD2 (5 bases each). TRBJ2-7 matches the DNA end more closely, so the J call is doubtful. The CDR3 spans 15 residues. The V gene's germline CDR1 is SQVTM and CDR2 ANQGSEA. CDR3 sequence reads: CSVGTGSSSYNEQYF. The CDR3, as DNA: TGCAGCGTTGGTACAGGTTCTAGCTCCTACAATGAGCAGTACTTC.

Worth noting for this clonotype: One end of the junction varies from germline; a read error may be responsible. V gene TRBV27 combines with J gene TRBJ2-6; D not resolved. This CDR3 contains 13 residues. Germline V gene data show CDR1 as MNHEY and CDR2 as SMNVEV (reference sequence). The CDR3 here is CAGRTRGANVLTF. In nucleotides, the CDR3 is TGTGCCGGCAGAACACGTGGGGCCAACGTCCTGACTTTC.

The V and J genes are TRBV7-9 and TRBJ2-3, with a possible D match to TRBD2 (6 bases). The germline gives CDR1 SEHNR, CDR2 FQNEAQ (reference sequence). The CDR3 is made up of 15 amino acids. Trimming removed 6 bases from V and 2 bases from J, with 15 bases in between. The CDR3, as DNA: TGTGCCAGCAGGAAACCCGGGACTCTCACAGATACGCAGTATTTT. Translating gives CASRKPGTLTDTQYF.

This clonotype was recorded a few times. The chain joins TRBV25-1 to TRBJ2-7; 10 bases match TRBD2. This CDR3 has 15 amino acids. Germline loops: CDR1 MGHDK, CDR2 SYGVNS. The trim removed 2 bases at V and 2 bases at J, leaving 3 bases unmatched. DNA for the CDR3: TGTGCCAGCAGTGAACCCAGCGGGAGGGCCTACGAGCAGTACTTC. It translates to CASSEPSGRAYEQYF.

On this clonotype itself: A much larger clone differs from this one at a single base, so this may be a read error. This sequence joins TRBV10-3 and TRBJ2-5; a possible D gene is TRBD2 (5 bases). Per the germline V gene, CDR1 is ENHRY and CDR2 is SYGVKD. This CDR3 region has 12 residues. CDR3: CAISEREEAQYF. The CDR3 DNA sequence: TGTGCCATCAGTGAGCGGGAAGAGGCCCAGTACTTC.

The rearrangement uses TRBV4-2 and TRBJ2-1, with D possibly being TRBD1 (6 bases). Trimming took 1 base from V and 5 from J, leaving 15 bases between them. Looked up from germline, CDR1 is LGHNA and CDR2 is YNFKEQ. The CDR3 loop spans 16 amino acids. The CDR3 nucleotides read TGTGCCAGCAGCCAAGGGCCCCGGGACACCGACAATGAGCAGTTCTTC. Protein: CASSQGPRDTDNEQFF.

This clonotype was detected only a few times. This chain uses TRBV7-2 with TRBJ1-2, with TRBD1 matching over 10 bases. Germline values: CDR1 SGHTA, CDR2 FQGNSA. The CDR3 extends over 15 amino acids. The J segment lost 4 bases and the V segment lost 0 bases, leaving 2 bases of the junction unmatched. CDR3 amino acids: CASSLARTGGYGYTF. In nucleotides, the CDR3 is TGTGCCAGCAGCTTAGCACGGACAGGGGGCTATGGCTACACCTTC.